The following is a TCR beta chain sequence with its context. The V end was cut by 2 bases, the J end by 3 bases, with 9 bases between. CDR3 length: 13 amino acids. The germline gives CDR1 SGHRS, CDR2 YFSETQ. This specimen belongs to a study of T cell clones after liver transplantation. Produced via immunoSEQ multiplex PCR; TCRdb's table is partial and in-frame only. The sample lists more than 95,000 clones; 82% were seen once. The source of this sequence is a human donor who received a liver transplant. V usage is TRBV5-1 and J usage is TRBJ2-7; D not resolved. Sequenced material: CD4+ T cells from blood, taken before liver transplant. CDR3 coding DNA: TGCGCCAGCAGCTTAATGGGAAACTACGAGCAGTACTTC. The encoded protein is CASSLMGNYEQYF.